The T cell receptor beta chain described here comes from a study of T cell clonotyping in hematopoietic cell transplantation. Study-level points and caveats: After transplant, recipient diversity fell while pathologically expanded clonotypes grew through day 180.

This CDR3 spans 17 amino acids. Germline lookup yields CDR1 MGHDK and CDR2 SYGVNS. The ends lost 4 bases at V and 0 bases at J; junction bases unmatched: 6. Only in-frame clones appear in the TCRdb table, and some are missing; sequencing was by immunoSEQ multiplex PCR. The repertoire consists of 9,500 to 15,000 clones, with about 91% occurring once and the leading ten covering roughly 4%. Points on this clone: Its antigen is not identified.

This chain connects TRBV25-1 to TRBJ2-6; 7 bases line up with TRBD1. The sequence came from a human donor who either received an allogeneic hematopoietic cell transplant for a myeloid malignancy or was a related donor (not recorded which). Some clones in this sample may be carry-over from other donors' samples. The source material was peripheral blood mononuclear cells. Written as DNA, the CDR3 is TGTGCCAGCAGTGCTCCGGGACAGCCCTCTGGGGCCAACGTCCTGACTTTC. Residues: CASSAPGQPSGANVLTF.